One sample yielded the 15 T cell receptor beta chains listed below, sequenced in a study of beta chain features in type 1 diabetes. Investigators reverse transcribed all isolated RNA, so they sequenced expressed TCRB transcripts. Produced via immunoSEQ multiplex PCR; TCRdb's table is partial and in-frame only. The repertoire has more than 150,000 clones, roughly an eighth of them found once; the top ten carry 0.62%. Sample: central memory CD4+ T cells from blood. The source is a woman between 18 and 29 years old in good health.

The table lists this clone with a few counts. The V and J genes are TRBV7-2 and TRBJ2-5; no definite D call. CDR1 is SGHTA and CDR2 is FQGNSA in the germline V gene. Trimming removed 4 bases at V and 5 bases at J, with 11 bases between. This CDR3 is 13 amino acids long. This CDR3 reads CASSSRAWETQYF. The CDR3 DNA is TGTGCCAGCAGCTCGCGTGCTTGGGAGACCCAGTACTTC.

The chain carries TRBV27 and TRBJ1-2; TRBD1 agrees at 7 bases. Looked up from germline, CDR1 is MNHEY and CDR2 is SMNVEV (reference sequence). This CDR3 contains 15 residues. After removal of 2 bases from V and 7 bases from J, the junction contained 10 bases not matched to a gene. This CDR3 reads CASSLLGGLNGGYTF. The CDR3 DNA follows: TGTGCCAGCAGTTTACTAGGGGGCCTAAACGGTGGCTACACCTTC.

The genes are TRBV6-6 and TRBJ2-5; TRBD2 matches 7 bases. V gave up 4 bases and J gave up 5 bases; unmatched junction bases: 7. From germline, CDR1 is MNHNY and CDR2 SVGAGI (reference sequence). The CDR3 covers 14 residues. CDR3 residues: CASSWAGRGETQYF. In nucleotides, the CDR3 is TGTGCCAGCAGTTGGGCAGGGAGGGGTGAGACCCAGTACTTC.

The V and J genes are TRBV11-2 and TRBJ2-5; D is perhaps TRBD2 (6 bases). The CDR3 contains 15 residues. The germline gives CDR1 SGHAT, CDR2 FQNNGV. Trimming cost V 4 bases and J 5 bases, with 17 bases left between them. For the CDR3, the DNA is TGTGCCAGCAGCTCCCGGGCCCCCGGGGGTGAGACCCAGTACTTC. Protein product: CASSSRAPGGETQYF.

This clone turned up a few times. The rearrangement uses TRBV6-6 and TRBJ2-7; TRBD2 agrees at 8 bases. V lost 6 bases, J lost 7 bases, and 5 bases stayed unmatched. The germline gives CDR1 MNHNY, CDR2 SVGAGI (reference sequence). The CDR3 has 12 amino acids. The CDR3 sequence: CASRAGVQEQYF. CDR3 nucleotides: TGTGCCAGCAGAGCGGGAGTACAAGAGCAGTACTTC.

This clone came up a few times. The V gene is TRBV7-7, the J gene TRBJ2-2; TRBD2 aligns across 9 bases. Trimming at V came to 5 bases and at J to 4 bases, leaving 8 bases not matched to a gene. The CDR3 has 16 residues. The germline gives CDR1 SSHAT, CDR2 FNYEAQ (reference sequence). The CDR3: CASSPLAGAGTGELFF. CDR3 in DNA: TGTGCCAGCAGCCCCTTAGCGGGAGCGGGCACCGGGGAGCTGTTTTTT.

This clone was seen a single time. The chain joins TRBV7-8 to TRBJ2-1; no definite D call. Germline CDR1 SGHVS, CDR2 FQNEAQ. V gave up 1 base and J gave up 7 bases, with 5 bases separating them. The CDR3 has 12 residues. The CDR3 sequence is CASSLVSNEQFF. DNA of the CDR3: TGTGCCAGCAGCTTAGTCTCGAATGAGCAGTTCTTC. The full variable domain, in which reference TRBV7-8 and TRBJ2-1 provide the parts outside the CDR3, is GAGVSQSPRYKVAKRGQDVALRCDPISGHVSLFWYQQALGQGPEFLTYFQNEAQLDKSGLPSDRFFAERPEGSVSTLKIQRTQQEDSAVYLCASSLVSNEQFFGPGTRLTVL.

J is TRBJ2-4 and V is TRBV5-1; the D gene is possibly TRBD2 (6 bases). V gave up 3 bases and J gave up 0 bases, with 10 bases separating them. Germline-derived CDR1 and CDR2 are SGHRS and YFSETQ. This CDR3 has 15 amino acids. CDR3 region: CASSSGEVAKNIQYF. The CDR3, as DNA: TGCGCCAGCAGCTCGGGAGAGGTAGCCAAAAACATTCAGTACTTC. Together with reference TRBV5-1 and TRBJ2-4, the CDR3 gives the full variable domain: KAGVTQTPRYLIKTRGQQVTLSCSPISGHRSVSWYQQTPGQGLQFLFEYFSETQRNKGNFPGRFSGRQFSNSRSEMNVSTLELGDSALYLCASSSGEVAKNIQYFGAGTRLSVL.

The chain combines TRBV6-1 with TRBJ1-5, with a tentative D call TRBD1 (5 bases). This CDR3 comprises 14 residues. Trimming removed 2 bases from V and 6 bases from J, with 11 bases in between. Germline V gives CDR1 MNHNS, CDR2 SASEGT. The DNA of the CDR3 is TGTGCCAGCAGTGAAAGGCAGGGAGGTCAGCCCCAGCATTTT. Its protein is CASSERQGGQPQHF.

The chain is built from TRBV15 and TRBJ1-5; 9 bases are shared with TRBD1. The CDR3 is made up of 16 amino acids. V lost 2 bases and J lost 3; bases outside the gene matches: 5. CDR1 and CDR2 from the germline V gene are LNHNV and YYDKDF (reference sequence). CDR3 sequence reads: CATSRKTGGNNQPQHF. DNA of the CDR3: TGTGCCACCAGCAGAAAGACAGGGGGGAACAATCAGCCCCAGCATTTT. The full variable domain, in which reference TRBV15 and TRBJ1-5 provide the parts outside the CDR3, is DAMVIQNPRYQVTQFGKPVTLSCSQTLNHNVMYWYQQKSSQAPKLLFHYYDKDFNNEADTPDNFQSRRPNTSFCFLDIRSPGLGDTAMYLCATSRKTGGNNQPQHFGDGTRLSIL.

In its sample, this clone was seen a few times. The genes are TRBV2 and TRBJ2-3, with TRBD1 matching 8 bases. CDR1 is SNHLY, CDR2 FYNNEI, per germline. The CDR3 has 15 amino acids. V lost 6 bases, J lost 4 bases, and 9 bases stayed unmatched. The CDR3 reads CASRLTGGRSDTQYF. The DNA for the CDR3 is TGTGCCAGCAGACTCACAGGGGGGAGGTCAGATACGCAGTATTTT.

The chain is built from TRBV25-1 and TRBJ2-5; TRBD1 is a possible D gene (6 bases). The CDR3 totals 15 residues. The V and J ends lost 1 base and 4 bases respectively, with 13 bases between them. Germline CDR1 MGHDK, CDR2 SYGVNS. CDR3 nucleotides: TGTGCCAGCAGTGAATCCCCAGGGGATGGAGAGACCCAGTACTTC. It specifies CASSESPGDGETQYF.

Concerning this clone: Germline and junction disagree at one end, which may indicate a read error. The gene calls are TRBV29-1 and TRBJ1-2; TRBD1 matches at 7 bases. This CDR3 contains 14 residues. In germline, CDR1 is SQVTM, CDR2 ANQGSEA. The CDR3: CSTTTTGYNHGYTF. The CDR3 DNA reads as TGCAGCACCACCACGACAGGGTATAACCATGGCTACACCTTC. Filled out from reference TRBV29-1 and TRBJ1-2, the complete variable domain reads SAVISQKPSRDICQRGTSLTIQCQVDSQVTMMFWYRQQPGQSLTLIATANQGSEATYESGFVIDKFPISRPNLTFSTLTVSNMSPEDSSIYLCSTTTTGYNHGYTFGSGTRLTVV.

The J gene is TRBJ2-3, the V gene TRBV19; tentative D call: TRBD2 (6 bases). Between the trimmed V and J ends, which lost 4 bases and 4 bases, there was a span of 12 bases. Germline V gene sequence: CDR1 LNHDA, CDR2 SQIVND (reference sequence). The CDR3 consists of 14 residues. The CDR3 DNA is TGTGCCAGTAGTAGGGGGGAGACGGCAGATACGCAGTATTTT. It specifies CASSRGETADTQYF.

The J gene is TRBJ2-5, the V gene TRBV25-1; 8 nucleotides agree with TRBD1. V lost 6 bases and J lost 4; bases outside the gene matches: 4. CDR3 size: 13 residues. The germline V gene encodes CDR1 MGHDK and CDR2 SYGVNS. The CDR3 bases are TGTGCCAGCAGGACAGGGGTCTTAGAGACCCAGTACTTC. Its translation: CASRTGVLETQYF.